This TCR beta chain was sequenced in a study of cytomegalovirus exposure and HLA in healthy donors. General study findings and limits: A previous analysis found most TCR beta V segments productive roughly 87% or roughly 30% of the time.

The V segment lost 4 bases and the J segment 7 bases; nucleotides outside the gene matches: 6. The germline V gene has CDR1 MGHDK and CDR2 SYGVNS. This CDR3 is 15 amino acids long. The PCR had 60 Vbeta and 13 Jbeta primers. The method was immunoSEQ multiplex PCR; TCRdb's version includes in-frame clones alone and lacks a portion of them. Seen here are about 200,000 clones, approximately 79% observed once, and the top ten hold about 1.7%. Comment on this clone: Antigen specificity is unknown.

The sequence came from a man over 45 in good health and CMV-seronegative. The sample comprised PBMCs. The V and J genes are TRBV25-1 and TRBJ2-3; 12 bases fit TRBD1. This CDR3 is CASSGPGQGAYTQYF. DNA of the CDR3: TGTGCCAGCAGTGGTCCGGGACAGGGGGCTTATACGCAGTATTTT.